Below, 22 T cell receptor beta chains from the same sample are listed, as sequenced in a study of response to subunit inactivated influenza vaccine. MiXCR, run by TCRdb on the RT-PCR reads, gives a single entry per CDR3 protein. The sample records a few hundred thousand distinct CDR3 sequences, approximately 14% being singletons. The sample in question was PBMCs from blood, obtained roughly 13 days after vaccination. The receptors stem from a man aged 45 to 65 who received an inactivated influenza vaccine.

The chain recombines TRBV7-2 with TRBJ2-3, with 14 bases fitting TRBD2. This CDR3 contains 16 residues. With V trimmed by 5 bases and J by 5 bases, 6 bases remained unmatched. Germline V gives CDR1 SGHTA, CDR2 FQGNSA. The CDR3 sequence is CASSATSGGARDTQYF. CDR3 DNA: TGTGCCAGCAGCGCGACTAGCGGGGGGGCGAGAGATACGCAGTATTTT.

This clonotype has just a few counts. V and J are TRBV7-2 and TRBJ1-1, with unresolved D. The V gene lost 1 base and the J gene lost 5 bases, with 14 bases spanning the gap. Per the germline V gene, CDR1 is SGHTA and CDR2 is FQGNSA. The CDR3 is 15 residues long. The CDR3 DNA sequence: TGTGCCAGCAGCTTAGGTCGGCTTGGGGAGACTGAAGCTTTCTTT. Translation gives CASSLGRLGETEAFF.

This clonotype was detected many times. The J gene is TRBJ2-3, the V gene TRBV7-2, with 11 bases that match TRBD2. The CDR3 runs to 14 residues. With 4 bases clipped from V and 8 bases from J, the junction kept 5 bases outside the gene matches. Germline CDR1 reads SGHTA; CDR2 reads FQGNSA. The CDR3 sequence: CASSSETSGGTQYF. CDR3 nucleotide sequence: TGTGCCAGCAGCTCGGAAACTAGCGGGGGTACGCAGTATTTT.

The gene calls are TRBV5-1 and TRBJ2-1; D possibly matches TRBD1 or TRBD2 (7 bases each). The germline CDR1 and CDR2 sequences are SGHRS and YFSETQ. The CDR3 consists of 16 residues. V lost 4 bases, J lost 1 base, and 15 bases lay in between. CDR3 in amino acids: CASSPGGGGSYNEQFF. CDR3 DNA sequence: TGCGCCAGCAGCCCAGGGGGAGGGGGGTCCTACAATGAGCAGTTCTTC.

The CDR3 nucleotides are TGCAGTGCTAGTTATCTCGCTAAAGAACGGCAGCCCCAGCATTTT. Translated, it gives CSASYLAKERQPQHF. This chain links TRBV20-1 with TRBJ1-5, with unresolved D. Looked up from germline, CDR1 is DFQATT and CDR2 is SNEGSKA (reference sequence). Trimming removed 3 bases from V and 7 bases from J, with 19 bases in between. The CDR3 has 15 residues.

This clonotype appeared many times. The chain links TRBV6-6 to TRBJ2-3, with a tentative D call TRBD2 (5 bases). This CDR3 spans 12 amino acids. Germline lookup yields CDR1 MNHNY and CDR2 SVGAGI (reference sequence). V was pared by 9 bases and J by 6 bases, with 13 bases between. The CDR3 DNA is TGTGCCAGTCTTTCTAGCTGGGATACGCAGTATTTT. It is translated as CASLSSWDTQYF.

The J gene is TRBJ2-5, the V gene TRBV12-3 or TRBV12-4; D is perhaps TRBD1 or TRBD2 (5 bases each). Trimming stripped 2 bases from V and 4 bases from J, with 11 bases between. The CDR3 consists of 14 residues. In DNA form, the CDR3 reads TGTGCCAGCAGTTTATCTGGGGCGGGAGAGACCCAGTACTTC. Its protein is CASSLSGAGETQYF.

This clonotype was seen a single time. The rearrangement links TRBV19 to TRBJ1-1; D is undetermined. CDR1 LNHDA and CDR2 SQIVND come from the germline V gene (reference sequence). This CDR3 comprises 13 residues. V gave up 3 bases and J gave up 5 bases, with 10 bases separating them. In DNA, the CDR3 is TGTGCCAGTAGTATCGGTCTGGAAACTGAAGCTTTCTTT. Protein sequence: CASSIGLETEAFF.

In this sample, this clonotype turned up many times. This chain connects TRBV7-9 to TRBJ1-2; D perhaps matches TRBD1 (6 bases). The V gene's germline CDR1 is SEHNR and CDR2 FQNEAQ (reference sequence). The CDR3 totals 14 residues. V dropped 1 base and J dropped 6 bases, with 12 bases sitting between them. The CDR3, as DNA: TGTGCCAGCAGCTTAGGGGGGGCAGGGGATGGCTACACCTTC. Protein product: CASSLGGAGDGYTF.

The chain combines TRBV30 with TRBJ2-3; D is undetermined. There are 13 residues in the CDR3. Trimming took 2 bases from V and 5 from J, leaving 11 bases between them. Germline values: CDR1 GTSNPN, CDR2 SVGIG (reference sequence). CDR3 DNA sequence: TGTGCCTGGAGTCTGGGCAGGCAAGATACGCAGTATTTT. Its translation: CAWSLGRQDTQYF.

This chain joins TRBV10-3 and TRBJ1-5; D possibly corresponds to TRBD1 (6 bases). The CDR3 is made up of 13 amino acids. V shed 6 bases and J shed 5 bases, with 11 bases lying between them. CDR1 and CDR2 (germline): ENHRY, SYGVKD. The CDR3 reads CAISTGLHQPQHF. CDR3 nucleotide sequence: TGTGCCATCAGCACAGGGCTCCATCAGCCCCAGCATTTT.

This clonotype was seen a few times. The chain links TRBV15 to TRBJ2-1; 8 bases line up with TRBD2. Trimming removed 3 bases from V and 3 bases from J; junction bases left unmatched: 4. The CDR3 covers 15 residues. From germline, CDR1 is LNHNV and CDR2 YYDKDF (reference sequence). CDR3 coding DNA: TGTGCCACCAGCAGGAATAGCGGGGACTACAATGAGCAGTTCTTC. Translating it yields CATSRNSGDYNEQFF.

This clonotype has more than one count but fewer than ten. The gene calls are TRBV4-3 and TRBJ2-3, with D perhaps TRBD2 (6 bases). Germline CDR1 and CDR2: LGHNA and YSLEER. Trimming took off 1 base at V and 3 bases at J, with 14 bases between the two ends. The CDR3 is 16 residues long. The CDR3 region has the DNA TGCGCCAGCAGCCAAGTACGGGGGTCCCGTACAGATACGCAGTATTTT. The encoded protein is CASSQVRGSRTDTQYF.

This clonotype has only a few counts. CDR3 protein: CASRFENEQFF. In DNA, the CDR3 is TGTGCCAGTAGATTTGAGAATGAGCAGTTCTTC. This chain links TRBV19 with TRBJ2-1; D uncertain. This CDR3 region has 11 residues. V lost 6 bases, J lost 7 bases, and 7 bases lay in between. From germline, CDR1 is LNHDA and CDR2 SQIVND (reference sequence).

V usage is TRBV7-3 and J usage is TRBJ2-1, with D tentatively TRBD1 (6 bases). V shed 1 base and J shed 4 bases, with 11 bases lying between them. The germline gives CDR1 SGHTA, CDR2 FQGTGA. This CDR3 contains 15 residues. Written as DNA, the CDR3 is TGTGCCAGCAGCTTAAACGGCCAGGGGTACAATGAGCAGTTCTTC. This codes for CASSLNGQGYNEQFF.

J is TRBJ2-1 and V is TRBV4-1; 11 nucleotides align to TRBD1. Germline V CDR1 and CDR2: MGHRA, YSYEKL. The CDR3 is 15 amino acids. The V segment lost 8 bases and the J segment 4 bases; nucleotides outside the gene matches: 7. The CDR3 DNA sequence: TGCGCCAGCCGGCCCGGGACAGGGGGTTACAATGAGCAGTTCTTC. It encodes CASRPGTGGYNEQFF.

A few counts support this clonotype. The genes are TRBV4-1 and TRBJ2-3; weak D call: TRBD2 (6 bases). CDR1 is MGHRA and CDR2 is YSYEKL in the germline V gene. The V end lost 1 base, the J end lost 6 bases, and 17 bases lay between the germline ends. This CDR3 is 16 amino acids long. The CDR3 region is CASSQAPGLSADTQYF. As DNA, the CDR3 is TGCGCCAGCAGCCAAGCCCCGGGACTGTCCGCCGATACGCAGTATTTT.

The chain combines TRBV5-1 with TRBJ1-3; D remains unclear. Germline CDR1 SGHRS, CDR2 YFSETQ. The length of the CDR3 is 16 residues. V gave up 0 bases and J gave up 4 bases, with 14 bases separating them. The CDR3 spells CASSLAAGVTGNTIYF. Written as DNA, the CDR3 is TGCGCCAGCAGCTTGGCAGCGGGAGTCACCGGAAACACCATATATTTT.

CDR3 in DNA: TGTGCCAGCAGATCCCTAGCAAGCACAGATACGCAGTATTTT. Encoded protein: CASRSLASTDTQYF. The chain joins TRBV28 to TRBJ2-3, with a weak D call TRBD2 (5 bases). Trimming took 6 bases from V and 0 from J, leaving 10 bases between them. Germline V lookup: CDR1 MDHEN, CDR2 SYDVKM. The CDR3 is made up of 14 amino acids.

This clonotype was recorded a few times. This sequence joins TRBV9 and TRBJ2-5; D is unclear. The germline V gene has CDR1 SGDLS and CDR2 YYNGEE. This CDR3 is 12 amino acids long. Between the trimmed V and J ends, which lost 0 bases and 7 bases, there was a span of 7 bases. The CDR3 protein is CASSVDKGTQYF. In nucleotides, the CDR3 is TGTGCCAGCAGCGTAGACAAAGGGACCCAGTACTTC.

This clonotype was picked up a small number of times. The J gene is TRBJ1-5, the V gene TRBV7-9, with D tentatively TRBD1 (5 bases). Deletions cut 5 bases from V and 7 bases from J, with 15 bases between. CDR1 and CDR2 (germline): SEHNR, FQNEAQ (reference sequence). The CDR3 totals 14 residues. CDR3 DNA sequence: TGTGCCAGCAGCGGGGACGGAGGGAGGCAGCCCCAGCATTTT. Amino acids: CASSGDGGRQPQHF.

Only a few counts were recorded for this clonotype. The chain combines TRBV6-5 with TRBJ2-5, with a weak D call TRBD1 (5 bases). The germline V and J ends were trimmed by 2 bases and 2 bases, with 12 bases remaining between them. The germline V gene has CDR1 MNHEY and CDR2 SVGAGI. This CDR3 contains 15 residues. DNA for the CDR3: TGTGCCAGCAGTTACCGACAGTGGAATCAAGAGACCCAGTACTTC. This sequence encodes CASSYRQWNQETQYF.